This TCR beta chain was recorded in a study of T cell repertoires in cytomegalovirus infection. About the research overall: Public signatures in TCR beta pointed to CMV infection and matching HLA type.

V lost 4 bases and J lost 1, with 5 bases in between. The CDR3 consists of 14 residues. Germline V gene data show CDR1 as MGHRA and CDR2 as YSYEKL. Comments on this clonotype: Its antigen is not known.

MiXCR, applied by TCRdb to the reads, yields one record per CDR3 protein. The sample lists fewer than 200,000 distinct CDR3 sequences; roughly 19% were seen once. Points from the study as a whole: HLA-C-restricted CMV clonotypes gave the most frequent clonotype in two of eight donors. Based on cumulative public TCR beta family frequency, carriers of CMV plus the relevant HLA were identified.

The source material was PBMCs. The sequence derives from a human donor in good health (CMV status not recorded). Some clones in this sample may be carry-over from other donors' samples. The chain is built from TRBV4-1 and TRBJ2-6; D is uncertain. DNA of the CDR3: TGCGCCAGCAGCCGACTTTCTGGGGCCAACGTCCTGACTTTC. Its translation: CASSRLSGANVLTF.